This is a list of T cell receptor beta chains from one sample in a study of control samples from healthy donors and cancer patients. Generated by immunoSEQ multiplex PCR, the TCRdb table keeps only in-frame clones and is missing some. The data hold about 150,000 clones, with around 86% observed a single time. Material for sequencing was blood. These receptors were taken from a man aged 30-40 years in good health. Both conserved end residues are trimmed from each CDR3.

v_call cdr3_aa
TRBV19 ASSIYGTEYEQY
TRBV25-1 ASSGWGDYTEAF
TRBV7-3 ASSSPSNEQF
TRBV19 ASSGTSINNEQF
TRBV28 ASRHSKTFTGNGYT
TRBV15 ATSREVRAFYEQY
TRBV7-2 ASSFDRVPAT
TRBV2 ASSRATSGIDTGELF
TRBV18 ASSGTGLEKLF
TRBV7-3 ASSKGTSGYNEQF
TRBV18 ASSPPGLAGGSEQF
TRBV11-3 ASSSAGGGGETQY
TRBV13 ASRAREILNTGELF
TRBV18 ASSLGQVYEQY
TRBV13 ASSGGGLAGVEQY
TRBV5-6 ASSLVSAGNTIY
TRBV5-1 ASSPGGQSRGLGELF
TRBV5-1 VSGASGTDTQY
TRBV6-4 ASSDSSGGSDTQY
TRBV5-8 ASSEGTGIYNSPLH
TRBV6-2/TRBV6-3 ASSQDGTDTQY
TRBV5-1 ASSFLAGEGEQY
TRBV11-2 ASSPLAGEIYNEQF
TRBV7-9 ASSPAGGGGELF
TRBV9 ASSAQGDINYGYT
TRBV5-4 ASSLVTPNSPLH
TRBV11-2 ASSESRIESYEQY
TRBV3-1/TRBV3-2 ASSQEIRGAGAEQF
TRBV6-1 ASSESSDQPQH
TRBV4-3 ASSHGLTSSAAADTQY
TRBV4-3 ASSRGLSGANVLT
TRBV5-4 ASSLLQEGKQETQY
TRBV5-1 ASSLDWAAGSGNTIY
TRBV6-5 ASRQGPYVYNEQF
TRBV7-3 ASSLRLAGISTDTQY
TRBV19 ASRVVAVGGDTQY
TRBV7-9 ASSFGSPNTGELF
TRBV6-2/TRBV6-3 ASSWTGGADTQY
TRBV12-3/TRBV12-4 ASCSGGRETQY
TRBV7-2 ASSSAPGSGETQY
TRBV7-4 ASFCEQY